This TCR beta chain was profiled in a study of neurological immune-mediated disorders. Template-switch 5'RACE cDNA synthesis added a 10-nucleotide unique molecular identifier. One entry per CDR3 protein, called by TCRdb with MiXCR from the 5' RACE reads. The repertoire holds under 80,000 distinct CDR3 sequences, around 4.7% seen once, with less than 4% in the top ten. Trimming removed 4 bases from V and 4 bases from J, with 11 bases in between. This CDR3 contains 14 residues. In this sample, this clonotype turned up many times. Its specificity is unknown. Points from the study as a whole: Association of the multiple sclerosis repertoire cluster with clinical or MRI features was not observed for any feature. One related-CDR3 cluster, identified by phylogenetic grouping, held the repertoires of 18 of 34 multiple sclerosis patients and was a possible signature. While HTLV-1-associated myelopathy showed the greatest TCR clonal expansion, multiple sclerosis showed the least, falling below healthy controls.

The V and J genes are TRBV12-3 or TRBV12-4 and TRBJ1-5, with a weak D call TRBD1 (6 bases). The receptor's source is a woman in her forties or fifties with multiple sclerosis. Sequencing was performed on PBMCs. In DNA, the CDR3 is TGTGCCAGCAGTTCGACAGGCCTTAATCAGCCCCAGCATTTT. This codes for CASSSTGLNQPQHF.